The T cell receptor (beta chain) under discussion was sequenced for a study of human T cells and chemical hapten exposure. General study results and limits: High-frequency TCRs, those above 1 in 1000, stayed the same after DPC sensitization.

Regarding time point: healthy volunteer bleed at 6 weeks. Whole blood, unfractionated, served as the material for total RNA extraction. The CDR3 extends over 14 amino acids. The V end was cut by 3 bases, the J end by 1 base, with 9 bases between. This clonotype was recorded a few times. The antigen is undetermined. Separate cDNA molecules received unique molecular identifiers, which the library attached to them. MiXCR was run by TCRdb on the RACE reads, yielding one entry per CDR3 protein. The repertoire holds 35,000 to 50,000 distinct CDR3 sequences, with 3.7% as singletons. Sequencing used whole blood. The chain combines TRBV12-3 or TRBV12-4 with TRBJ1-1; no clear D. The source of this sequence is a human donor in good health. Some clones in this sample may be carry-over from other donors' samples. The CDR3 region has the DNA TGTGCCAGCAGTTTTTCCCCTGAGAACACTGAAGCTTTCTTT. Its translation is CASSFSPENTEAFF.